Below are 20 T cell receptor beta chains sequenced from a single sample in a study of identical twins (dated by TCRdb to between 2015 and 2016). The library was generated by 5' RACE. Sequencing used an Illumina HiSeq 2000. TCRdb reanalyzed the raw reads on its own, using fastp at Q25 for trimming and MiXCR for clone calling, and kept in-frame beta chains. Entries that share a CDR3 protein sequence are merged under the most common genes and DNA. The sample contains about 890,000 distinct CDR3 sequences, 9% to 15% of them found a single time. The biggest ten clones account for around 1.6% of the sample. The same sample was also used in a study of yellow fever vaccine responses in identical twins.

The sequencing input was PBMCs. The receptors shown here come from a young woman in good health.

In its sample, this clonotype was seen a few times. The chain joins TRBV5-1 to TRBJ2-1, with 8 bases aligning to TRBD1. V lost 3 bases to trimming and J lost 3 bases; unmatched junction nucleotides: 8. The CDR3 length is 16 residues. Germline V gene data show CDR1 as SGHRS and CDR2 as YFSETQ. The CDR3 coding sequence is TGCGCCAGCAGCTCAGACAGGGGATTGAACTACAATGAGCAGTTCTTC. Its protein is CASSSDRGLNYNEQFF.

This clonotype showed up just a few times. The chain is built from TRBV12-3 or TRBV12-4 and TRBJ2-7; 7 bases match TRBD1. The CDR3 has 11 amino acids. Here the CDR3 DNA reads TGTGCCAGCAGTTTAGGGGGACAGATGGACGTC. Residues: CASSLGGQMDV.

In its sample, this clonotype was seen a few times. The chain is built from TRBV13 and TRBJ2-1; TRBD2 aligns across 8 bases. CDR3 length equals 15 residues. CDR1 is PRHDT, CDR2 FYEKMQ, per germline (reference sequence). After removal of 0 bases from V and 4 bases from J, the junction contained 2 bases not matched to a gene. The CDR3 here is CASSLGREGYNEQFF. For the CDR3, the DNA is TGTGCCAGCAGCTTAGGACGGGAGGGTTACAATGAGCAGTTCTTC.

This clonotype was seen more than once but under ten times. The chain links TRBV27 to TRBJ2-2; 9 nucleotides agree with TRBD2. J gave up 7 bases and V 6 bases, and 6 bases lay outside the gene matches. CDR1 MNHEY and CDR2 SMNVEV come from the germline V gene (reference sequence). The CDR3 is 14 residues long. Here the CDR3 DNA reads TGTGCCAGCAGGTGGACTAGCGAGCTCGGGGAGCTGTTTTTT. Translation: CASRWTSELGELFF.

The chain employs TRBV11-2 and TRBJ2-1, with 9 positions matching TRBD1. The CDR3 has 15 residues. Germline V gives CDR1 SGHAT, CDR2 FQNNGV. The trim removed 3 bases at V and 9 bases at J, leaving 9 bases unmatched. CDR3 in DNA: TGTGCCAGCAGCTTGAGGACAGGGGCAGAGATTGAGCAGTTCTTC. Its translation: CASSLRTGAEIEQFF. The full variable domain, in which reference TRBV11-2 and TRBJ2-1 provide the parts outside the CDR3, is EAGVAQSPRYKIIEKRQSVAFWCNPISGHATLYWYQQILGQGPKLLIQFQNNGVVDDSQLPKDRFSAERLKGVDSTLKIQPAKLEDSAVYLCASSLRTGAEIEQFFGPGTRLTVL.

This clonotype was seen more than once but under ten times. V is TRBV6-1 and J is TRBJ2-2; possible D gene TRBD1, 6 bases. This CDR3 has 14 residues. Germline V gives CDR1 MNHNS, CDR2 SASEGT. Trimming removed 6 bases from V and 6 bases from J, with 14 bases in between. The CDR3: CASRDSNVPGELFF. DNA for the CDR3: TGTGCCAGCAGGGACAGCAATGTGCCCGGGGAGCTGTTTTTT.

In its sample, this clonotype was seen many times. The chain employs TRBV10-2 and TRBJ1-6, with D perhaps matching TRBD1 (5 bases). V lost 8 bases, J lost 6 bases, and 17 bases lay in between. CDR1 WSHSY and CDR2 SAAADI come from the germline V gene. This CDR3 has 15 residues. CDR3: CASGISGTANSPLHF. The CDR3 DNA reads TGCGCCAGCGGAATTTCCGGGACGGCTAATTCACCCCTCCACTTT.

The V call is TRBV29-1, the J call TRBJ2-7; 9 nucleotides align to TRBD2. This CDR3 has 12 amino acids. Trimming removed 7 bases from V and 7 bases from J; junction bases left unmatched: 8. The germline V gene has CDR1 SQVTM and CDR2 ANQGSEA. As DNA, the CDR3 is TGCAGCGGCTCGCGGGAGGGCCGGGAGCAGTACTTC. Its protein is CSGSREGREQYF.

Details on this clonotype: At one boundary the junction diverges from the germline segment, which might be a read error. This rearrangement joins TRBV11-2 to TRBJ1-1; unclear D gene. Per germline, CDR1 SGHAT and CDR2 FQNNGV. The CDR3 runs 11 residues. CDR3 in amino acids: CASGSRSEAFF. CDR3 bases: TGTGCCAGCGGGTCCCGCTCTGAGGCTTTCTTT.

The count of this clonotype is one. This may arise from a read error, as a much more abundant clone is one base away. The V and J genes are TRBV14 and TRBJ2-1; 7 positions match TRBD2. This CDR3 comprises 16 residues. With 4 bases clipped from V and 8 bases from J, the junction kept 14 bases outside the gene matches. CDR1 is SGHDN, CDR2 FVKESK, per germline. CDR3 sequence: CASSPPGGREFHEQFF. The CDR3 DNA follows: TGTGCCAGCAGCCCCCCCGGTGGGCGGGAGTTCCATGAGCAGTTCTTC. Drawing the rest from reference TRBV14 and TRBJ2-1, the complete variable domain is EAGVTQFPSHSVIEKGQTVTLRCDPISGHDNLYWYRRVMGKEIKFLLHFVKESKQDESGMPNNRFLAERTGGTYSTLKVQPAELEDSGVYFCASSPPGGREFHEQFFGPGTRLTVL.

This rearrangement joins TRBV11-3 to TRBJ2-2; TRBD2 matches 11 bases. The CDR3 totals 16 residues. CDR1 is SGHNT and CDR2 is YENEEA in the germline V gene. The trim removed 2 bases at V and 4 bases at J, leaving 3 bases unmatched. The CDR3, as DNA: TGTGCCAGCAGCTTACTAGCGGGAGGTTCCACCGGGGAGCTGTTTTTT. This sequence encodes CASSLLAGGSTGELFF.

CDR3 bases: TGCGCCAGCTCGGACAGGGCCGGGACCGGGGAGCTGTTTTTT. Residues: CASSDRAGTGELFF. The J gene is TRBJ2-2, the V gene TRBV5-1, with 8 nucleotides matching TRBD1. Germline V gives CDR1 SGHRS, CDR2 YFSETQ. The CDR3 has 14 residues. The V segment lost 7 bases and the J segment 5 bases; nucleotides outside the gene matches: 7.

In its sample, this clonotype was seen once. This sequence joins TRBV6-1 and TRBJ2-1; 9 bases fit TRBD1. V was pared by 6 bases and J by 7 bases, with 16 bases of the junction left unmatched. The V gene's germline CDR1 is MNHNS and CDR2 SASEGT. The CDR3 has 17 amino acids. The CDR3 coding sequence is TGTGCCAGCAGCTCCGGCGGTGGGACAGGGTTTGGGAATGAGCAGTTCTTC. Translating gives CASSSGGGTGFGNEQFF.

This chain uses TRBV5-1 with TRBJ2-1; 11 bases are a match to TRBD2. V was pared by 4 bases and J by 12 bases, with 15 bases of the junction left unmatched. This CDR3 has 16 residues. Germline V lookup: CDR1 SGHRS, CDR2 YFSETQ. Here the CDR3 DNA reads TGCGCCAGCAGCGGATTAGCGGGAGGGCGCTCATTAGGGCAGTTCTTC. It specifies CASSGLAGGRSLGQFF.

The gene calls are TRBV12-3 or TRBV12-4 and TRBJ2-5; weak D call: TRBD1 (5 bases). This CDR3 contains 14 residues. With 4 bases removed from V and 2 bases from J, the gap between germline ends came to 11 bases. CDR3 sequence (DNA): TGTGCCAGCAGTTCACAGGATCTACAAGAGACCCAGTACTTC. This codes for CASSSQDLQETQYF.

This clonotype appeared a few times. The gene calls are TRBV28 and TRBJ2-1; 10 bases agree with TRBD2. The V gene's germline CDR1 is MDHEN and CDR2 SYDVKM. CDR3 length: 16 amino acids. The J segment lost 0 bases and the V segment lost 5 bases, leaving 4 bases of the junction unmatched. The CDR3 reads CASSALAGGSYNEQFF. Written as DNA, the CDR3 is TGTGCCAGCAGTGCCTTAGCGGGAGGCTCCTACAATGAGCAGTTCTTC.

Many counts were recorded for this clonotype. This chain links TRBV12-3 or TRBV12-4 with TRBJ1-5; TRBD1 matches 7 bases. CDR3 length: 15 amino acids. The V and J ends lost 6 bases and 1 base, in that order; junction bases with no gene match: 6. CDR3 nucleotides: TGTGCCAGCAGCCCCTCGGGACAGAGCAATCAGCCCCAGCATTTT. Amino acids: CASSPSGQSNQPQHF.

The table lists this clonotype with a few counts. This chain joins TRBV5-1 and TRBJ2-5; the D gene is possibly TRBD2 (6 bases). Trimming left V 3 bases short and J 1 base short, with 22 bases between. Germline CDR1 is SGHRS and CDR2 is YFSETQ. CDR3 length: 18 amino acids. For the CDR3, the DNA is TGCGCCAGCAGCTCCCGGACGATGAGCCGGGACTTCCAAGAGACCCAGTACTTC. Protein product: CASSSRTMSRDFQETQYF.

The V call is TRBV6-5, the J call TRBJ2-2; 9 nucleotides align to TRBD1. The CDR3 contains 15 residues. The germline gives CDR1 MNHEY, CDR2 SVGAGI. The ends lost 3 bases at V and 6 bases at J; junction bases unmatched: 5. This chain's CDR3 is CASSYGTGHAGELFF. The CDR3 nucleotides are TGTGCCAGCAGTTATGGGACAGGGCACGCCGGGGAGCTGTTTTTT.

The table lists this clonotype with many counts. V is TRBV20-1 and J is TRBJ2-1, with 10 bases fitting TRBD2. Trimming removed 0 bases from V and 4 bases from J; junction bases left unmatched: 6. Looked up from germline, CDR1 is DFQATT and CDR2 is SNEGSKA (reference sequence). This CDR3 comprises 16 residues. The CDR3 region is CSARDISGGLYNEQFF. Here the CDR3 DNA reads TGCAGTGCTAGAGATATTAGCGGGGGGCTTTACAATGAGCAGTTCTTC.